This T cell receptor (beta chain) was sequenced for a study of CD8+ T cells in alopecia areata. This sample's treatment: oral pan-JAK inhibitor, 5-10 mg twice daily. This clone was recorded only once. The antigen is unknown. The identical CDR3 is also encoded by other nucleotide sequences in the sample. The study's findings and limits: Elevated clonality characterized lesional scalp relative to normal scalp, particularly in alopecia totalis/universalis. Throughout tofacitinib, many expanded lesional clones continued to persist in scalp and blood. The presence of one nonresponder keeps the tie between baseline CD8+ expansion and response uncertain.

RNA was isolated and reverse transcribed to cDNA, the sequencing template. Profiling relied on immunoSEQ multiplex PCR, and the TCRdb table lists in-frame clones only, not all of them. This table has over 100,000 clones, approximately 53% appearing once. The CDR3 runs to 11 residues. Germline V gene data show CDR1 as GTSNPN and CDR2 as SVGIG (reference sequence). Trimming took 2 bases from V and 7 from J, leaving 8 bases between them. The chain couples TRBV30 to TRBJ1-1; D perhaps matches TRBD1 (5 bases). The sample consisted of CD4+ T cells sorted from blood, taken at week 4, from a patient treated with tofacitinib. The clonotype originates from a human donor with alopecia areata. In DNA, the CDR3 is TGTGCCTGGAGTTCGACAGTTGAAGCTTTCTTT. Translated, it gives CAWSSTVEAFF. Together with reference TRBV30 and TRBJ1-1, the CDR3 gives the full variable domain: SQTIHQWPATLVQPVGSPLSLECTVEGTSNPNLYWYRQAAGRGLQLLFYSVGIGQISSEVPQNLSASRPQDRQFILSSKKLLLSDSGFYLCAWSSTVEAFFGQGTRLTVV.